The clone carrying this T cell receptor (beta chain) came up a few times. MiXCR, applied by TCRdb to the RT-PCR reads, yields one record per CDR3 protein. This sample yields more than 550,000 distinct CDR3 sequences, of which 11% to 15% are seen a single time; 3.6% belongs to the top ten. From germline, CDR1 is MNHEY and CDR2 SMNVEV (reference sequence). The CDR3 is 11 residues long. V lost 8 bases and J 10 bases, leaving 12 bases between the germline ends. The receptor was isolated from a female donor in good health, serving as a healthy control. The sequencing input was memory CD4+ T cells from blood. The V call is TRBV27, the J call TRBJ2-1; D possibly corresponds to TRBD2 (7 bases). For the CDR3, the DNA is TGTGCCAGCCGGGGGGCGGGCGAGCAGTTCTTC. Translated: CASRGAGEQFF.